The 27 T cell receptor beta chains presented below share a single source sample, sequenced in a study of T-cell reconstitution after alpha-beta-depleted transplantation in children. Unique molecular identifiers were used to barcode this TCRbeta library. TCRdb used MiXCR to reprocess the PCR reads, holding one entry per CDR3 protein. In the table there are roughly 20,000 distinct CDR3 sequences, 10% to 15% of which are singletons. This specimen consisted of PBMCs, mostly from graft donor cells, obtained 60 days after TCRalphabeta/CD19-depleted stem cell transplant. These receptors all come from a female patient aged 2-10 years who had a stem cell transplant for congenital amegakaryocytic thrombocytopenia, so the T cells may come from the graft donor.

At least ten counts were recorded for this clonotype. The V gene is TRBV20-1, the J gene TRBJ2-1, with D uncertain. This CDR3 spans 13 amino acids. V dropped 2 bases and J dropped 7 bases, with 12 bases sitting between them. Germline CDR1 reads DFQATT; CDR2 reads SNEGSKA (reference sequence). In DNA form, the CDR3 reads TGCAGTGCTAGACGTCAGCCCGCGAATGAGCAGTTCTTC. Amino acids: CSARRQPANEQFF.

This clonotype turned up a few times. The CDR3 reads CASRDRGPIYNEQFF. CDR3 bases: TGTGCCAGCAGGGATAGGGGGCCAATATACAATGAGCAGTTCTTC. The chain recombines TRBV6-1 with TRBJ2-1, with 7 bases identical to TRBD1. The CDR3 is 15 amino acids. V gave up 6 bases and J gave up 4 bases; unmatched junction bases: 9. Germline V CDR1 and CDR2: MNHNS, SASEGT.

This clonotype showed up many times. The chain couples TRBV29-1 to TRBJ2-3; 13 nucleotides line up with TRBD2. This CDR3 has 15 amino acids. Germline V gives CDR1 SQVTM, CDR2 ANQGSEA. The trim removed 6 bases at V and 2 bases at J, leaving 5 bases unmatched. The CDR3: CSVGTSGVPTDTQYF. In DNA, the CDR3 is TGCAGCGTGGGGACTAGCGGGGTACCCACAGATACGCAGTATTTT.

This clonotype has a count of ten or more. The J gene is TRBJ2-1, the V gene TRBV20-1; D not resolved. CDR3 size: 12 residues. The germline gives CDR1 DFQATT, CDR2 SNEGSKA (reference sequence). V was clipped by 3 bases and J by 4 bases, with 7 bases between them. CDR3 sequence: CSASGGYNEQFF. The CDR3 DNA is TGCAGTGCTAGTGGTGGGTACAATGAGCAGTTCTTC.

This clonotype was recorded at least ten times. The chain has TRBV20-1 and TRBJ2-7; the D gene is possibly TRBD2 (6 bases). V lost 2 bases, J lost 2 bases, and 13 bases lay in between. The germline CDR1 and CDR2 sequences are DFQATT and SNEGSKA (reference sequence). The CDR3 loop spans 14 amino acids. Here the CDR3 DNA reads TGCAGTGCTAGATCGGAGGGGCCCACCTACGAGCAGTACTTC. Its translation: CSARSEGPTYEQYF.

In its sample, this clonotype was seen many times. V is TRBV10-3 and J is TRBJ2-7; the D gene could be TRBD1 or TRBD2 (6 bases each). The germline gives CDR1 ENHRY, CDR2 SYGVKD. The V end was cut by 6 bases, the J end by 7 bases, with 19 bases between. The CDR3 spans 14 residues. In DNA form, the CDR3 reads TGTGCCATCAGCCTACAGGGAGGATCGAGGGAGCAGTACTTC. It specifies CAISLQGGSREQYF.

This clonotype appeared many times. The V gene is TRBV27, the J gene TRBJ1-2; maybe TRBD1 (5 bases). This CDR3 is 13 amino acids long. V lost 3 bases to trimming and J lost 4 bases, with 9 bases between them. The germline gives CDR1 MNHEY, CDR2 SMNVEV (reference sequence). The CDR3 DNA reads as TGTGCCAGCAGTTTTCGGGGGGGCTATGGCTACACCTTC. Translation: CASSFRGGYGYTF.

The V gene is TRBV7-8, the J gene TRBJ1-1; no reliable D call. The CDR3 runs to 16 residues. CDR1 SGHVS and CDR2 FQNEAQ come from the germline V gene. Trimming removed 2 bases at V and 6 bases at J, with 19 bases between. The CDR3 DNA follows: TGTGCCAGCAGCTTACTCGGCGGGGTGGCTGCTGCTGAAGCTTTCTTT. It yields the protein CASSLLGGVAAAEAFF.

This clonotype has at least ten counts. The chain links TRBV4-3 to TRBJ1-3, with TRBD1 as a possible D gene (6 bases). Between the trimmed V and J ends, which lost 1 base and 0 bases, there was a span of 31 bases. The length of the CDR3 is 23 residues. CDR1 and CDR2 from the germline V gene are LGHNA and YSLEER. This CDR3 is CASSQAGLGYSPKQGRSGNTIYF. The CDR3 DNA reads TGCGCCAGCAGCCAAGCGGGGCTGGGGTATAGCCCTAAACAGGGACGCTCTGGAAACACCATATATTTT.

This clonotype was counted ten times or more. This chain links TRBV20-1 with TRBJ1-5, with D uncertain. V was cut by 0 bases and J by 2 bases, with 8 bases left in between. The germline V gene has CDR1 DFQATT and CDR2 SNEGSKA (reference sequence). This CDR3 has 14 residues. CDR3 DNA sequence: TGCAGTGCTAGAGATCTGAGGGGCAATCAGCCCCAGCATTTT. Protein: CSARDLRGNQPQHF.

This clonotype has at least ten counts. The gene calls are TRBV7-9 and TRBJ2-5; 8 bases are a match to TRBD1. The V and J ends lost 5 bases and 2 bases, in that order; junction bases with no gene match: 7. CDR3 size: 15 residues. Germline loops: CDR1 SEHNR, CDR2 FQNEAQ (reference sequence). CDR3 amino acids: CASSRSTGDQETQYF. Written as DNA, the CDR3 is TGTGCCAGCAGCCGATCGACAGGGGATCAAGAGACCCAGTACTTC.

This clonotype occurred many times. This chain connects TRBV20-1 to TRBJ2-1; 7 nucleotides match TRBD2. The CDR3 runs 15 residues. Germline V gene lookup returns CDR1 DFQATT and CDR2 SNEGSKA (reference sequence). Unmatched junction bases numbered 10, after V lost 0 bases and J lost 8 bases. The CDR3 nucleotides read TGCAGTGCTAGAGAAGGTGGGGCGGGAGTCTATGAGCAGTTCTTC. It specifies CSAREGGAGVYEQFF.

In this sample, this clonotype turned up many times. The chain joins TRBV5-5 to TRBJ2-7, with a tentative D call TRBD1 (5 bases). CDR1 and CDR2 from the germline V gene are SGHKS and YYEKEE (reference sequence). This CDR3 spans 15 amino acids. Trimming left V 0 bases short and J 4 bases short, with 14 bases between. CDR3 loop: CASSLVQDTSYEQYF. In nucleotides, the CDR3 is TGTGCCAGCAGCTTGGTACAGGACACATCGTACGAGCAGTACTTC.

This clonotype has a count of ten or more. The rearrangement joins TRBV20-1 to TRBJ2-3, with TRBD2 matching 8 bases. Germline trimming cut 5 bases from V and 3 bases from J; bases unmatched to any gene: 4. CDR3 length equals 13 residues. Germline CDR1 and CDR2: DFQATT and SNEGSKA (reference sequence). The CDR3 DNA reads TGCAGTGCTGGGACTAGTGGAACAGATACGCAGTATTTT. It is translated as CSAGTSGTDTQYF.

This clonotype was recorded at least ten times. This rearrangement joins TRBV28 to TRBJ2-1; 8 bases align to TRBD2. There are 16 residues in the CDR3. With V trimmed by 6 bases and J by 5 bases, 12 bases remained unmatched. Germline V CDR1 and CDR2: MDHEN, SYDVKM. CDR3 nucleotides: TGTGCCAGCAGCCTCCTAGGACTAGCCACAGACAATGAGCAGTTCTTC. This codes for CASSLLGLATDNEQFF.

This clonotype was picked up many times. This rearrangement joins TRBV29-1 to TRBJ1-1, with D possibly being TRBD1 (5 bases). The CDR3 totals 13 residues. V gave up 4 bases and J gave up 0 bases, with 9 bases separating them. From germline, CDR1 is SQVTM and CDR2 ANQGSEA. CDR3 region: CSVAPRVNTEAFF. CDR3 DNA sequence: TGCAGCGTTGCGCCCAGGGTGAACACTGAAGCTTTCTTT.

This chain connects TRBV5-5 to TRBJ1-2; D is unresolved. Germline V gives CDR1 SGHKS, CDR2 YYEKEE (reference sequence). Trimming cost V 2 bases and J 2 bases, with 7 bases left between them. The CDR3 loop spans 13 amino acids. The DNA for the CDR3 is TGTGCCAGCAGCTTTGGCCAGAACTATGGCTACACCTTC. As protein: CASSFGQNYGYTF.

This clonotype was counted many times. The rearrangement uses TRBV20-1 and TRBJ2-5; TRBD2 agrees at 11 bases. This CDR3 contains 14 residues. J gave up 4 bases and V 4 bases, and 5 bases lay outside the gene matches. CDR1 DFQATT and CDR2 SNEGSKA come from the germline V gene (reference sequence). In DNA form, the CDR3 reads TGCAGTGCTACACTAGCGGGAGTTGGAGAGACCCAGTACTTC. This translates into CSATLAGVGETQYF.

This clonotype showed up many times. This rearrangement joins TRBV7-9 to TRBJ2-7; possible D gene TRBD2, 5 bases. There are 11 residues in the CDR3. Germline loops: CDR1 SEHNR, CDR2 FQNEAQ (reference sequence). V gave up 5 bases and J gave up 8 bases, with 10 bases separating them. CDR3 residues: CASSSRLQQYF. Here the CDR3 DNA reads TGTGCCAGCAGCAGTCGACTACAGCAGTACTTC. Looking up the rest from reference TRBV7-9 and TRBJ2-7 gives the full variable domain: DTGVSQNPRHKITKRGQNVTFRCDPISEHNRLYWYRQTLGQGPEFLTYFQNEAQLEKSRLLSDRFSAERPKGSFSTLEIQRTEQGDSAMYLCASSSRLQQYFGPGTRLTVT.

This clonotype was found many times. This chain links TRBV5-1 with TRBJ2-1; TRBD2 matches 10 bases. This CDR3 is built from 16 residues. The V gene end was trimmed by 4 bases and the J gene end by 3 bases; junction bases not matched to a gene: 7. CDR1 and CDR2 (germline): SGHRS, YFSETQ. DNA of the CDR3: TGCGCCAGCAGCACCGTTCTAGCGGGAGTCTACAATGAGCAGTTCTTC. It specifies CASSTVLAGVYNEQFF.

This clonotype was counted many times. The rearrangement uses TRBV19 and TRBJ2-5, with D perhaps assigned TRBD1 or TRBD2 (5 bases each). Trimming removed 8 bases from V and 1 base from J, with 17 bases in between. Germline V gene sequence: CDR1 LNHDA, CDR2 SQIVND (reference sequence). The CDR3 covers 15 residues. In DNA, the CDR3 is TGTGCCAGTTCGAGAGGGGCTAGCAGCCAAGAGACCCAGTACTTC. Translation: CASSRGASSQETQYF.

This clonotype was observed many times. This chain joins TRBV10-3 and TRBJ1-2; unclear D gene. V was trimmed by 4 bases and J by 7 bases, leaving 7 bases between them. Germline CDR1 is ENHRY and CDR2 is SYGVKD. The CDR3 is made up of 11 amino acids. For the CDR3, the DNA is TGTGCCATCAGTGGGAGACGTGGCTACACCTTC. It specifies CAISGRRGYTF.

In its sample, this clonotype was seen many times. The V gene is TRBV20-1, the J gene TRBJ2-7, with 9 bases identical to TRBD2. CDR3 size: 16 residues. Germline V gene sequence: CDR1 DFQATT, CDR2 SNEGSKA (reference sequence). After removal of 3 bases from V and 5 bases from J, the junction contained 14 bases not matched to a gene. CDR3 protein: CSASIVRREGLHEQYF. In nucleotides, the CDR3 is TGCAGTGCTAGTATCGTGCGGCGGGAGGGCCTCCACGAGCAGTACTTC.

With respect to this clonotype: The junction differs from germline at one of its ends, possibly a read error. The rearrangement links TRBV4-2 to TRBJ2-7, with D unclear. Germline CDR1 LGHNA, CDR2 YNFKEQ. The CDR3 totals 14 residues. CDR3 DNA sequence: TGTGCCATCAGCCCTGGGCTGCTCTCCTACGAGCAGTACTTC. Its protein is CAISPGLLSYEQYF.

The genes are TRBV3-1 and TRBJ1-2; a possible D gene is TRBD1 (6 bases). The V gene's germline CDR1 is LGHDT and CDR2 YNNKEL (reference sequence). Trimming pared 11 bases from V and 2 bases from J, leaving 9 bases between. This CDR3 is built from 11 residues. The CDR3 spells CAGQPNYGYTF. Here the CDR3 DNA reads TGTGCCGGACAGCCAAACTATGGCTACACCTTC.

This clonotype was detected many times. This chain joins TRBV20-1 and TRBJ2-7, with D unclear. Germline values: CDR1 DFQATT, CDR2 SNEGSKA (reference sequence). There are 15 residues in the CDR3. Trimming shortened V by 2 bases and J by 0 bases, and 14 bases separated the two germline ends. This chain's CDR3 is CSARYVQWGSYEQYF. DNA for the CDR3: TGCAGTGCTAGATACGTCCAATGGGGCTCCTACGAGCAGTACTTC.

Many counts were recorded for this clonotype. The chain uses TRBV10-3 and TRBJ2-2, with D possibly matching TRBD2 (6 bases). Trimming cost V 4 bases and J 6 bases, with 12 bases left between them. The CDR3 totals 14 residues. Germline assignment: CDR1 ENHRY and CDR2 SYGVKD. The CDR3 sequence: CAISVHGEAGELFF. In DNA, the CDR3 is TGTGCCATCAGTGTCCATGGGGAGGCCGGGGAGCTGTTTTTT.